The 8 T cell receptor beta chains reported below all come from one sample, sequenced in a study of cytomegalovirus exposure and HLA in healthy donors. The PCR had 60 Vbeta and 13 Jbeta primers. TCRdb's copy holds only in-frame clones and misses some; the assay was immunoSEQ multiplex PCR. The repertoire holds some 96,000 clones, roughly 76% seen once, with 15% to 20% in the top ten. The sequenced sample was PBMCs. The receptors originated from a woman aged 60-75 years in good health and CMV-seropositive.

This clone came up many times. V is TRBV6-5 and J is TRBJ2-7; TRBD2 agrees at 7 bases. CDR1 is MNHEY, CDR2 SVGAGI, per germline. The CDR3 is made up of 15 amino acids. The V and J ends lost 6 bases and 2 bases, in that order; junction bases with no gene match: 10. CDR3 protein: CASRLGGMGAYEQYF. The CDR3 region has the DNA TGTGCCAGCAGGTTGGGGGGGATGGGCGCCTACGAGCAGTACTTC.

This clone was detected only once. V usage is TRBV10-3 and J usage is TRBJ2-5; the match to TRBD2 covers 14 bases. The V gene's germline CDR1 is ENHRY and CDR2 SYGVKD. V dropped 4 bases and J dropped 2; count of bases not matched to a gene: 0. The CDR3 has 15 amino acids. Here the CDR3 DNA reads TGTGCCATCAGTGGGACTAGCGGGAGGCAAGAGACCCAGTACTTC. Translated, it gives CAISGTSGRQETQYF.

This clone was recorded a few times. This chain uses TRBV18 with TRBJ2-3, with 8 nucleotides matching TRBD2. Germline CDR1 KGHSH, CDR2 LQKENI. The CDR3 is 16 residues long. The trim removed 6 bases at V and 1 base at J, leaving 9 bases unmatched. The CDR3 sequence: CASSRSGGAGTDTQYF. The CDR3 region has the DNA TGTGCCAGCTCCAGGTCCGGGGGGGCCGGCACAGATACGCAGTATTTT. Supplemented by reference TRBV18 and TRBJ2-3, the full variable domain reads NAGVMQNPRHLVRRRGQEARLRCSPMKGHSHVYWYRQLPEEGLKFMVYLQKENIIDESGMPKERFSAEFPKEGPSILRIQQVVRGDSAAYFCASSRSGGAGTDTQYFGPGTRLTVL.

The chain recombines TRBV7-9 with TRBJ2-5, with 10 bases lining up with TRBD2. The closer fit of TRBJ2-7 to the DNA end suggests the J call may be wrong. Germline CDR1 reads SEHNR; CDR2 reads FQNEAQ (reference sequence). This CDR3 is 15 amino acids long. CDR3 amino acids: CASSHILAGVTEQYF. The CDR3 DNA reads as TGTGCCAGCAGCCACATTCTAGCGGGAGTTACCGAGCAGTACTTC.

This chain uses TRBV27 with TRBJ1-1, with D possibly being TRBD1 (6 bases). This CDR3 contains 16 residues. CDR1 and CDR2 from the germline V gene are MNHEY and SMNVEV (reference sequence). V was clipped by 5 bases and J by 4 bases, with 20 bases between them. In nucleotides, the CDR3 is TGTGCCAGCAGTCCAAGGACAGCACTCAGGGGCACTGAAGCTTTCTTT. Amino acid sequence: CASSPRTALRGTEAFF.

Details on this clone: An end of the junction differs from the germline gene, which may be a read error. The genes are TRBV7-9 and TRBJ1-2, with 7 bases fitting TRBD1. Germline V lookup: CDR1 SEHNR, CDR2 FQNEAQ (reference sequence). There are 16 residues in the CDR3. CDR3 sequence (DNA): TGTTCCAGTCAGGGGGTGACGGAGCATGTTAACTATGGCTACACCTTC. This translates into CSSQGVTEHVNYGYTF.

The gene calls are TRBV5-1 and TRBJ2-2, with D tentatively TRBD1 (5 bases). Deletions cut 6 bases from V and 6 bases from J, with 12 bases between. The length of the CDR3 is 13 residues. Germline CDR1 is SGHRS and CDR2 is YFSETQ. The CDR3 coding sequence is TGCGCCAGCACAGGGCTTGTTGCCGGGGAGCTGTTTTTT. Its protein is CASTGLVAGELFF.

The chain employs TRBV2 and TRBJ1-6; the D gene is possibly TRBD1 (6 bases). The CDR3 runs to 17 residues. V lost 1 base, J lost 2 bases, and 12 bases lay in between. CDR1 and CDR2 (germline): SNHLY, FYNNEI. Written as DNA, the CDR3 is TGTGCCAGCAGTGAAGGGGGCAGGGGAACCTATAATTCACCCCTCCACTTT. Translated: CASSEGGRGTYNSPLHF.